This is a list of T cell receptor beta chains from one sample in a study of graft-versus-host responses after intestinal transplantation. Produced via immunoSEQ multiplex PCR; TCRdb's table is partial and in-frame only. Of approximately 100,000 clones in the sample, about 82% were seen once. The specimen was PBMCs, collected 255 days after intestinal transplant. The receptors come from a human patient who received an intestinal transplant, so some T cells may come from the graft donor. Each CDR3 is given with its conserved first and last residue. Each record gives: D gene, clone size, J gene, V gene, CDR3 protein, CDR3 DNA. The D gene is left open where the match is weak. Size tells how often a clone was seen (once, few, many) or the class of an expanded clone, and some rows leave it out.

d_call: -
clone_size: -
j_call: TRBJ2-2
v_call: TRBV13
cdr3_aa: CASSEFWASGELFF
cdr3_nt: TGTGCCAGCAGCGAATTTTGGGCGAGCGGGGAGCTGTTTTTT

d_call: -
clone_size: -
j_call: TRBJ1-1
v_call: TRBV2
cdr3_aa: CASRKGWDTEAFF
cdr3_nt: TGTGCCAGCAGAAAGGGGTGGGACACTGAAGCTTTCTTT

d_call: -
clone_size: -
j_call: TRBJ1-1
v_call: TRBV5-6
cdr3_aa: CASSRGPEAFF
cdr3_nt: TGTGCCAGCAGCCGTGGGCCTGAAGCTTTCTTT

d_call: TRBD1
clone_size: -
j_call: TRBJ2-2
v_call: TRBV4-1
cdr3_aa: CASSQATDRAYTGELFF
cdr3_nt: TGCGCCAGCAGCCAAGCGACGGACAGGGCCTACACCGGGGAGCTGTTTTTT

d_call: -
clone_size: -
j_call: TRBJ2-2
v_call: TRBV27
cdr3_aa: CASSLSGTIIGELFF
cdr3_nt: TGTGCCAGCAGTTTATCCGGGACAATCATCGGGGAGCTGTTTTTT

d_call: -
clone_size: -
j_call: TRBJ2-1
v_call: TRBV29-1
cdr3_aa: CSTGPGSSYNEQFF
cdr3_nt: TGCAGCACTGGTCCCGGGTCGTCCTACAATGAGCAGTTCTTC

d_call: -
clone_size: -
j_call: TRBJ2-1
v_call: TRBV9
cdr3_aa: CASSGLDGNLNEQFF
cdr3_nt: TGTGCCAGCAGCGGACTCGACGGCAACCTCAATGAGCAGTTCTTC

d_call: -
clone_size: -
j_call: TRBJ1-1
v_call: TRBV19
cdr3_aa: CASSRQTLNTEAFF
cdr3_nt: TGTGCCAGTAGTAGACAGACCCTGAACACTGAAGCTTTCTTT

d_call: -
clone_size: -
j_call: TRBJ2-2
v_call: TRBV19
cdr3_aa: CASSFGDMIVTGELFF
cdr3_nt: TGTGCCAGTAGTTTCGGGGATATGATTGTCACCGGGGAGCTGTTTTTT

d_call: -
clone_size: -
j_call: TRBJ1-4
v_call: TRBV6-5
cdr3_aa: CASSYGRTNEKLFF
cdr3_nt: TGTGCCAGCAGTTACGGTCGGACTAATGAAAAACTGTTTTTT

d_call: -
clone_size: once
j_call: TRBJ2-7
v_call: TRBV12-5
cdr3_aa: CARGRGEKVYEQYF
cdr3_nt: TGTGCTAGGGGGAGGGGGGAAAAGGTCTACGAGCAGTACTTC

d_call: -
clone_size: -
j_call: TRBJ1-1
v_call: TRBV19
cdr3_aa: CASRTTRGSNTEAFF
cdr3_nt: TGTGCCAGTAGAACCACCCGGGGGAGCAACACTGAAGCTTTCTTT

d_call: -
clone_size: -
j_call: TRBJ1-6
v_call: TRBV7-2
cdr3_aa: CASSNGINNSPLHF
cdr3_nt: TGTGCCAGCAGCAACGGGATAAATAATTCACCCCTCCACTTT

d_call: -
clone_size: -
j_call: TRBJ1-4
v_call: TRBV11-3
cdr3_aa: CASSPSGRGGNEKLFF
cdr3_nt: TGTGCCAGCAGCCCATCCGGTAGGGGCGGGAATGAAAAACTGTTTTTT

d_call: -
clone_size: once
j_call: TRBJ2-5
v_call: TRBV5-6
cdr3_aa: CASSSRWLVGRGQETQYF
cdr3_nt: TGTGCCAGCAGCTCGAGGTGGCTCGTAGGCCGAGGACAAGAGACCCAGTACTTC

d_call: -
clone_size: -
j_call: TRBJ2-5
v_call: TRBV9
cdr3_aa: CASSVGYSEETQYF
cdr3_nt: TGTGCCAGCAGCGTAGGCTACTCTGAAGAGACCCAGTACTTC

d_call: TRBD2
clone_size: few
j_call: TRBJ2-7
v_call: TRBV6-1
cdr3_aa: CASSPERGGFYEQYF
cdr3_nt: TGTGCCAGCAGTCCAGAGCGGGGAGGGTTCTACGAGCAGTACTTC

d_call: -
clone_size: -
j_call: TRBJ2-5
v_call: TRBV15
cdr3_aa: CATHSGGFETQYF
cdr3_nt: TGTGCCACCCATTCTGGGGGGTTCGAGACCCAGTACTTC

d_call: -
clone_size: -
j_call: TRBJ2-1
v_call: TRBV11-2
cdr3_aa: CASSLDTTANEQFF
cdr3_nt: TGTGCCAGCAGCTTAGATACAACAGCGAATGAGCAGTTCTTC

d_call: -
clone_size: -
j_call: TRBJ2-5
v_call: TRBV27
cdr3_aa: CASSPLTLPEGETQYF
cdr3_nt: TGTGCCAGCAGTCCTTTGACACTCCCCGAGGGGGAGACCCAGTACTTC

d_call: -
clone_size: -
j_call: TRBJ1-5
v_call: TRBV29-1
cdr3_aa: CSVYNGDTPRGNQPQHF
cdr3_nt: TGCAGCGTTTATAACGGGGACACGCCGAGGGGCAATCAGCCCCAGCATTTT

d_call: -
clone_size: -
j_call: TRBJ2-7
v_call: TRBV7-9
cdr3_aa: CASSSSVGGEQYF
cdr3_nt: TGTGCCAGCAGCTCTAGCGTGGGAGGCGAGCAGTACTTC

d_call: -
clone_size: -
j_call: TRBJ2-7
v_call: TRBV9
cdr3_aa: CASSVGAGDYEQYF
cdr3_nt: TGTGCCAGCAGCGTAGGGGCAGGGGATTACGAGCAGTACTTC

d_call: -
clone_size: -
j_call: TRBJ1-5
v_call: TRBV10-2
cdr3_aa: CASSGSGVGNQPQHF
cdr3_nt: TGCGCCAGCAGTGGGTCAGGGGTTGGGAATCAGCCCCAGCATTTT

d_call: -
clone_size: -
j_call: TRBJ2-7
v_call: TRBV5-4
cdr3_aa: CASSRGSFDF
cdr3_nt: TGTGCCAGCAGCCGAGGGTCTTTTGACTTC

d_call: -
clone_size: few
j_call: TRBJ1-3
v_call: TRBV6-1
cdr3_aa: CASSLDIRSGNTIYF
cdr3_nt: TGTGCCAGCAGTCTAGACATCCGCTCTGGAAACACCATATATTTT

d_call: -
clone_size: -
j_call: TRBJ2-3
v_call: TRBV6-5
cdr3_aa: CASTLEFTTDTQYF
cdr3_nt: TGTGCCAGCACCCTAGAGTTTACCACAGATACGCAGTATTTT

d_call: -
clone_size: -
j_call: TRBJ1-1
v_call: TRBV28
cdr3_aa: CASSPGSGRDINTEAFF
cdr3_nt: TGTGCCAGCAGTCCAGGGTCTGGTAGGGATATTAACACTGAAGCTTTCTTT

d_call: TRBD1
clone_size: -
j_call: TRBJ1-2
v_call: TRBV19
cdr3_aa: CASHVRDRGVRGYTF
cdr3_nt: TGTGCCAGTCATGTCCGGGACAGGGGTGTTCGTGGCTACACCTTC

d_call: -
clone_size: -
j_call: TRBJ2-1
v_call: TRBV27
cdr3_aa: CASRGAGRGYNEQFF
cdr3_nt: TGTGCCAGCAGAGGGGCAGGGCGAGGGTACAATGAGCAGTTCTTC

d_call: -
clone_size: -
j_call: TRBJ2-3
v_call: TRBV9
cdr3_aa: CASSVVRGATDTQYF
cdr3_nt: TGTGCCAGCAGCGTAGTCCGGGGAGCGACGGATACGCAGTATTTT

d_call: TRBD1
clone_size: -
j_call: TRBJ2-6
v_call: TRBV27
cdr3_aa: CASSFVGTGVSGANVLTF
cdr3_nt: TGTGCCAGCAGTTTCGTCGGGACAGGTGTCTCTGGGGCCAACGTCCTGACCTTC

d_call: TRBD1
clone_size: -
j_call: TRBJ2-5
v_call: TRBV2
cdr3_aa: CASSEDDRGRRETQYF
cdr3_nt: TGTGCCAGCAGTGAGGACGACAGGGGTAGGCGAGAGACCCAGTACTTC

d_call: -
clone_size: -
j_call: TRBJ1-3
v_call: TRBV7-6
cdr3_aa: CASSFGGAGNTIYF
cdr3_nt: TGTGCCAGCAGCTTCGGAGGAGCTGGAAACACCATATATTTT

d_call: TRBD1
clone_size: -
j_call: TRBJ1-1
v_call: TRBV6-1
cdr3_aa: CAGRTGIMNTEAFF
cdr3_nt: TGTGCCGGCCGGACAGGGATCATGAACACTGAAGCTTTCTTT

d_call: -
clone_size: -
j_call: TRBJ2-1
v_call: TRBV5-1
cdr3_aa: CASSLEPGTYNEQFF
cdr3_nt: TGCGCCAGCAGCTTGGAACCGGGTACTTACAATGAGCAGTTCTTC

d_call: TRBD1
clone_size: -
j_call: TRBJ2-5
v_call: TRBV5-1
cdr3_aa: CASSSDRGRETQYF
cdr3_nt: TGCGCCAGCAGCTCAGACAGGGGGCGGGAGACCCAGTACTTC

d_call: TRBD1
clone_size: -
j_call: TRBJ2-2
v_call: TRBV5-1
cdr3_aa: CASSLGTGGVGELFF
cdr3_nt: TGCGCCAGCAGCTTGGGGACAGGGGGCGTCGGGGAGCTGTTTTTT

d_call: TRBD1
clone_size: -
j_call: TRBJ1-1
v_call: TRBV5-1
cdr3_aa: CASSLGRTGAPAFF
cdr3_nt: TGCGCCAGCAGCCTGGGTCGGACAGGGGCGCCCGCTTTCTTT

d_call: TRBD1
clone_size: once
j_call: TRBJ1-1
v_call: TRBV5-4
cdr3_aa: CASSLGQGRTEAFF
cdr3_nt: TGTGCCAGCAGCCTCGGACAGGGAAGAACTGAAGCTTTCTTT